Here is one T cell receptor (beta chain) with its context. Its matching antigen is unknown. Germline V CDR1 and CDR2: MNHEY, SVGAGI. Germline trimming cut 6 bases from V and 8 bases from J; bases unmatched to any gene: 9. The CDR3 spans 15 residues. Whole-study results and caveats: Tumor memory CD4+ T cell TCR gene usage clustered with blood and lymph node memory CD4+ cells and lymph node naive CD4+ cells.

TCRdb re-derived calls from the 5' RACE reads in MiXCR, one entry per CDR3 protein. The sample shows nearly 40,000 distinct CDR3 sequences, approximately 20% of them seen only once. The rearrangement joins TRBV6-5 to TRBJ1-4; 10 bases match TRBD1. What was sequenced was naive CD4+ T cells sorted from a lymph node. Indicated subset: naive CD4+ T cells, CD4+CD45RA+CD25-. The receptor was isolated from a female donor with breast cancer. The CDR3 bases are TGTGCCAGCAGGACCGACAGGGGGCGCGGGGAAAAACTGTTTTTT. It specifies CASRTDRGRGEKLFF.